One sample yielded the 10 T cell receptor beta chains listed below, sequenced in a study of cytomegalovirus exposure and HLA in healthy donors. 60 Vbeta and 13 Jbeta primers were used in PCR. The repertoire was sequenced with immunoSEQ multiplex PCR; TCRdb's copy has only in-frame clones and lacks some. The top ten hold 2.6% of the sample, which has more than 150,000 clones, roughly 82% seen once. Sequenced: PBMCs. The receptor set was obtained from a woman aged 45-65 years in good health and CMV-seropositive.

V is TRBV5-8 and J is TRBJ1-5, with 12 bases identical to TRBD1. V was pared by 4 bases and J by 6 bases, with 5 bases of the junction left unmatched. The length of the CDR3 is 15 residues. Germline CDR1 SGHTS, CDR2 YDEGEE. The CDR3 reads CASSEGQGAGQPQHF. The CDR3 bases are TGTGCCAGCAGCGAGGGACAGGGGGCCGGTCAGCCCCAGCATTTT.

The chain uses TRBV2 and TRBJ1-2, with a weak D call TRBD1 (5 bases). The germline gives CDR1 SNHLY, CDR2 FYNNEI. The CDR3 extends over 13 amino acids. V was clipped by 10 bases and J by 8 bases, with 20 bases between them. CDR3 in amino acids: CANQGSSLEGYTF. For the CDR3, the DNA is TGTGCCAACCAGGGCAGCTCGCTAGAAGGCTACACCTTC.

V gene TRBV6-1 combines with J gene TRBJ2-3; TRBD2 agrees at 9 bases. This CDR3 region has 15 residues. Germline trimming cut 8 bases from V and 4 bases from J; bases unmatched to any gene: 10. Germline CDR1 is MNHNS and CDR2 is SASEGT. The DNA of the CDR3 is TGTGCCAGCTCTTCTCGGGGACTAGCTTCAGATACGCAGTATTTT. Translation gives CASSSRGLASDTQYF.

The chain has TRBV19 and TRBJ2-5, with a weak D call TRBD1 (6 bases). CDR1 is LNHDA, CDR2 SQIVND, per germline (reference sequence). With 8 bases removed from V and 5 bases from J, the gap between germline ends came to 15 bases. The CDR3 extends over 13 amino acids. The CDR3 sequence is CASSQGWSETQYF. CDR3 nucleotide sequence: TGTGCCAGTTCGCAGGGGTGGAGTGAGACCCAGTACTTC. Based on the CDR3 plus reference TRBV19 and TRBJ2-5, the full variable domain is DGGITQSPKYLFRKEGQNVTLSCEQNLNHDAMYWYRQDPGQGLRLIYYSQIVNDFQKGDIAEGYSVSREKKESFPLTVTSAQKNPTAFYLCASSQGWSETQYFGPGTRLLVL.

This chain uses TRBV5-1 with TRBJ1-3; 7 bases fit TRBD1. Germline V gene data show CDR1 as SGHRS and CDR2 as YFSETQ. This CDR3 contains 14 residues. V lost 4 bases to trimming and J lost 1 base; unmatched junction nucleotides: 2. CDR3 sequence: CASSTGESGNTIYF. In DNA, the CDR3 is TGCGCCAGCAGCACAGGGGAATCTGGAAACACCATATATTTT.

CDR3 nucleotides: TGTGCCAGCTCACCAGACGGGGGTCAAGAGACCCAGTACTTC. It codes for CASSPDGGQETQYF. The chain has TRBV18 and TRBJ2-5; weak D call: TRBD2 (6 bases). The V and J ends lost 2 bases and 2 bases respectively, with 9 bases between them. This CDR3 region has 14 residues. Germline CDR1 KGHSH, CDR2 LQKENI.

V usage is TRBV18 and J usage is TRBJ2-2; D is unclear. This CDR3 spans 15 amino acids. V was pared by 3 bases and J by 8 bases, with 16 bases between. Germline V gene lookup returns CDR1 KGHSH and CDR2 LQKENI. The CDR3 reads CASSPRLLLSGELFF. In DNA, the CDR3 is TGTGCCAGCTCACCCCGACTCCTTCTATCTGGGGAGCTGTTTTTT.

This clone was observed a handful of times. V gene TRBV6-1 combines with J gene TRBJ1-5; D may be TRBD1 (6 bases). CDR3 length: 15 amino acids. Trimming removed 7 bases at V and 4 bases at J, with 17 bases between. Germline values: CDR1 MNHNS, CDR2 SASEGT. The CDR3 region has the DNA TGTGCCAGCAAAGATTACGGGACAATAAATCAGCCCCAGCATTTT. Its protein product is CASKDYGTINQPQHF.

This clone was counted a few times. The chain couples TRBV6-5 to TRBJ1-1, with D possibly TRBD1 on 5 matching bases. The CDR3 loop spans 15 amino acids. From germline, CDR1 is MNHEY and CDR2 SVGAGI. V was trimmed by 7 bases and J by 2 bases, leaving 17 bases between them. The CDR3 DNA sequence: TGTGCCAGCAATGCGGGACGAAGTGTAAACACTGAAGCTTTCTTT. Translated, it gives CASNAGRSVNTEAFF.

This rearrangement joins TRBV6-6 to TRBJ1-5; D possibly corresponds to TRBD1 (6 bases). Trimming pared 9 bases from V and 0 bases from J, leaving 9 bases between. The CDR3 contains 13 residues. CDR1 MNHNY and CDR2 SVGAGI come from the germline V gene (reference sequence). CDR3 loop: CARGGRSNQPQHF. In DNA, the CDR3 is TGTGCCAGGGGGGGGCGTAGCAATCAGCCCCAGCATTTT.